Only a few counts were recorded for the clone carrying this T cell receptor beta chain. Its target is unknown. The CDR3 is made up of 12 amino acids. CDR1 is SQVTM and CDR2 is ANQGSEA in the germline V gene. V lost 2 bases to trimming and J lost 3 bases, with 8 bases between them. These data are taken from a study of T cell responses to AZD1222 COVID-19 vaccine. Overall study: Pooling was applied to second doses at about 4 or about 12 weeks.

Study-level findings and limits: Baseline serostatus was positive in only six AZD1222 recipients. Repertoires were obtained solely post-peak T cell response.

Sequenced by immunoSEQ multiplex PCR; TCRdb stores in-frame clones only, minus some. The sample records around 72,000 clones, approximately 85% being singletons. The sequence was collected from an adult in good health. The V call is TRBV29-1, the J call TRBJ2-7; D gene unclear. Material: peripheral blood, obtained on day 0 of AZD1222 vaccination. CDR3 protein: CSVELADYEQYF. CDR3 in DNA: TGCAGCGTTGAATTGGCTGACTACGAGCAGTACTTC.